This is a list of T cell receptor beta chains from one sample in a study of T cells of healthy individuals. A single record per CDR3 protein comes from TCRdb applying MiXCR to the 5' RACE reads. The data contain about 60,000 distinct CDR3 sequences, 16% of them seen just once; the ten biggest clones take up around 5.1%. Every receptor here comes from a human donor in good health. CDR3s include the opening cysteine and the closing phenylalanine or tryptophan. The D gene is left open where the match is weak. Rows give clone size only sometimes, using once, few, many, or a class for an expanded clone.

TRBV25-1	NA	NA	TRBJ2-1	TGTGCCAGCAGCGTCGTGGAGTACAATGAGCAGTTCTTC	CASSVVEYNEQFF
TRBV28	TRBD1	NA	TRBJ2-7	TGTGCCAGCAGTTTCGACAGGGTCCGTTTAGACTCCTACGAGCAGTACTTC	CASSFDRVRLDSYEQYF
TRBV12-3/TRBV12-4	TRBD1	many	TRBJ2-3	TGTGCCAGCAGTCCCGGGACAGGAGTCACAGATACGCAGTATTTT	CASSPGTGVTDTQYF
TRBV20-1	TRBD1	NA	TRBJ1-6	TGCAGTGCTAGAGAAGGGGGCCCGGCTTCACCCCTCCACTTT	CSAREGGPASPLHF
TRBV27	NA	NA	TRBJ1-5	TGTGCCAGCAGTTTGGGTAGGGATCAGCCCCAGCATTTT	CASSLGRDQPQHF
TRBV20-1	TRBD2	many	TRBJ2-2	TGCAGTGCTAGAAAACCCCGGGTGTTGGCTAGCGGGAGGCTAACCGGGGAGCTGTTTTTT	CSARKPRVLASGRLTGELFF
TRBV7-2	TRBD1	NA	TRBJ1-2	TGTGCCAGCAGCTTAGTGCGGCAGGGGGCGCGTGGCTACACCTTC	CASSLVRQGARGYTF
TRBV20-1	NA	many	TRBJ2-7	TGCAGTGCTAGAGTTGGGACCGTCTCCTACGAGCAGTACTTC	CSARVGTVSYEQYF
TRBV5-1	NA	NA	TRBJ2-2	TGCGCCAGCAGCTTGGCGTCTACCCCGGGCACCGGGGAGCTGTTTTTT	CASSLASTPGTGELFF
TRBV19	NA	NA	TRBJ1-6	TGTGCCAGTAGTATTGCACCAGGGAAGTCACCCCTCCACTTT	CASSIAPGKSPLHF
TRBV5-1	TRBD2	few	TRBJ2-1	TGCGCCAGCAGCTTCGAGGGAGGGAGCTCCTACAATGAGCAGTTCTTC	CASSFEGGSSYNEQFF
TRBV3-1	TRBD1	NA	TRBJ2-5	TGTGCCAGCAGCCCGGACAGGGTCCGAGAGACCCAGTACTTC	CASSPDRVRETQYF
TRBV20-1	NA	NA	TRBJ2-1	TGCAGTGCTAGTCCCGACAGTGAGCAGTTCTTC	CSASPDSEQFF
TRBV9	NA	many	TRBJ2-1	TGTGCCAGCAGCCTTGGCGTCTTAGTTCGGTTCTTC	CASSLGVLVRFF
TRBV20-1	TRBD1	many	TRBJ1-1	TGCAGTGCTAGAGTGGGGGACAGGGGAACTTTCTTT	CSARVGDRGTFF
TRBV10-3	NA	NA	TRBJ1-6	TGTGCCATCAGTGAGAGACAGGAGCGTAATTCACCCCTCCACTTT	CAISERQERNSPLHF
TRBV14	NA	NA	TRBJ2-3	TGTGCCAGCAGCCACATCGGAAGCACAGATACGCAGTATTTT	CASSHIGSTDTQYF
TRBV29-1	NA	NA	TRBJ2-5	TGCAGCGTCTCCCGACAGGCCCAAGAGACCCAGTACTTC	CSVSRQAQETQYF
TRBV30	NA	many	TRBJ1-2	TGTGCCTGGAGCGGCGGGACCTACTATGGCTACACCTTC	CAWSGGTYYGYTF
TRBV5-1	TRBD1	few	TRBJ1-6	TGCGCCAGCAGCTCCGGGACAGCTAATTCACCCCTCCACTTT	CASSSGTANSPLHF
TRBV5-1	TRBD2	NA	TRBJ2-3	TGCGCCAGCAGCTCGAGCGGGGGGGGGACAGATACGCAGTATTTT	CASSSSGGGTDTQYF
TRBV29-1	NA	few	TRBJ1-5	TGCAGCGCTGGCGATGGCGGGGGGCGTCAGCCCCAGCATTTT	CSAGDGGGRQPQHF
TRBV7-2	NA	many	TRBJ2-3	TGTGCCAGCAGCTTAGCGTGGGGGGGCACACAAACGCAGTATTTT	CASSLAWGGTQTQYF
TRBV9	TRBD2	NA	TRBJ2-1	TGTGCCAGCAGCGTAGCTGGCGGGGGGGGGTACAATGAGCAGTTCTTC	CASSVAGGGGYNEQFF
TRBV28	TRBD2	few	TRBJ2-4	TGTGCCAGCGGTACTAGCGCCCTAGCCAAAAACATTCAGTACTTC	CASGTSALAKNIQYF
TRBV28	TRBD1	many	TRBJ1-5	TGTGCCAGCAGTTCCCCTGGCAGGGGGGCGGATCAGCCCCAGCATTTT	CASSSPGRGADQPQHF
TRBV27	TRBD2	NA	TRBJ2-7	TGTGCCAGCAGCTTAAACCAGGCGGGGGGGCCTCTTTACGAGCAGTACTTC	CASSLNQAGGPLYEQYF
TRBV28	NA	few	TRBJ2-3	TGTGCCAGCAGTTTGGACAGTAGCACAGATACGCAGTATTTT	CASSLDSSTDTQYF
TRBV4-1	NA	many	TRBJ1-5	TGCGCCAGCAGCCAAGATCCCTTTATAGACAATCAGCCCCAGCATTTT	CASSQDPFIDNQPQHF
TRBV12-3/TRBV12-4	NA	NA	TRBJ2-2	TGTGCCAGCAGTAGCCGGACAGAGAACACCGGGGAGCTGTTTTTT	CASSSRTENTGELFF
TRBV12-3/TRBV12-4	TRBD2	NA	TRBJ2-5	TGTGCCAGCAGTTCACGGAGGAGGCTAGCGGGGGGCCAGGGAGAGACCCAGTACTTC	CASSSRRRLAGGQGETQYF
TRBV4-1	TRBD2	NA	TRBJ2-7	TGCGCCAGCAGCAGGAGCGCGGGGGAGTACGAGCAGTACTTC	CASSRSAGEYEQYF
TRBV20-1	NA	many	TRBJ1-2	TGCAGTGCTAGGGGGACGGCGAACTATGGCTACACCTTC	CSARGTANYGYTF
TRBV28	NA	many	TRBJ2-3	TGTGCCAGCAGCATACGCCGCCCCGCTAGGTTGAAGAAGAGCACAGATACGCAATATTTT	CASSIRRPARLKKSTDTQYF
TRBV27	TRBD1	many	TRBJ2-7	TGTGCCAGCAGTACGGACAGGGGCTACGAGCAGTACTTC	CASSTDRGYEQYF
TRBV28	TRBD1	many	TRBJ1-6	TGTGCCACCCCCGGGACAGGAAGTCGGGATTCACCCCTCCACTTT	CATPGTGSRDSPLHF
TRBV11-2	NA	many	TRBJ2-3	TGTGCCAGCAGCCCGCAGGGGGGCGGGCTCACAGATACGCAGTATTTT	CASSPQGGGLTDTQYF
TRBV7-3	NA	NA	TRBJ2-3	TGTGCCAGCAGCCGGAGGGTTGAAGATACGCAGTATTTT	CASSRRVEDTQYF
TRBV7-9	NA	many	TRBJ1-5	TGTGCCAGCAGCCCAAGGGGGGGCAGGAGCAATCAGCCCCAGCATTTT	CASSPRGGRSNQPQHF
TRBV12-3/TRBV12-4	TRBD1	few	TRBJ2-7	TGTGCCAGCAGCCGGGACAGAACCTACGAGCAGTACTTC	CASSRDRTYEQYF
TRBV10-3	NA	NA	TRBJ2-7	TGTGCCATCACCGTCCGACAGGACTACGAGCAGTACTTC	CAITVRQDYEQYF
TRBV7-9	NA	few	TRBJ1-1	TGTGCCAGCAGCACTGTTGGGACTGAAGCTTTCTTT	CASSTVGTEAFF
TRBV6-2/TRBV6-3	TRBD2	many	TRBJ2-3	TGTGCCAGCAGTTACCTAGCGGGGGGACTAGATACGCAGTATTTT	CASSYLAGGLDTQYF